This entry lists 20 T cell receptor beta chains sequenced from one sample in a study of shared clonotypes between healthy human individuals. Method: immunoSEQ multiplex PCR; TCRdb's copy keeps in-frame clones and lacks some. The sample holds around 2.5 million clones; roughly 93% are singletons and the top ten take about 0.34%. Material: naive CD4+ T cells from PBMCs. Subset specified: CD45RA+ positively selected. The receptor source for this set is a man younger than 35 in good health. Some clones in this sample may be carry-over from other donors' samples.

This chain joins TRBV6-6 and TRBJ2-3; 8 bases match TRBD1. CDR1 is MNHNY, CDR2 SVGAGI, per germline (reference sequence). The junction had 10 bases not matched to a gene; V was cut back by 6 bases and J by 5 bases. The CDR3 contains 15 residues. Here the CDR3 reads CASSSTGTGKDTQYF. The CDR3 DNA is TGTGCCAGCAGCTCGACCGGGACAGGAAAAGATACGCAGTATTTT.

The V gene is TRBV29-1, the J gene TRBJ1-2; 11 bases match TRBD1. The germline CDR1 and CDR2 sequences are SQVTM and ANQGSEA. This CDR3 comprises 12 residues. Unmatched junction bases numbered 2, after V lost 5 bases and J lost 6 bases. CDR3 DNA sequence: TGCAGCGTTCGGGACAGGGGGGATGGCTACACCTTC. Its translation: CSVRDRGDGYTF.

V and J are TRBV27 and TRBJ2-1, with 7 bases aligning to TRBD1. V lost 6 bases and J lost 4; bases outside the gene matches: 3. From germline, CDR1 is MNHEY and CDR2 SMNVEV (reference sequence). The CDR3 totals 13 residues. CDR3 nucleotides: TGTGCCAGCAGGTGGACAGGTTACAATGAGCAGTTCTTC. It yields the protein CASRWTGYNEQFF.

The gene calls are TRBV5-1 and TRBJ2-5; possibly TRBD1 for D (5 bases). This CDR3 spans 15 amino acids. Deletions cut 2 bases from V and 2 bases from J, with 13 bases between. Germline CDR1 and CDR2: SGHRS and YFSETQ. The CDR3 is CASSFGALLQETQYF. CDR3 bases: TGCGCCAGCAGCTTTGGGGCCCTGTTGCAAGAGACCCAGTACTTC.

The J gene is TRBJ1-1, the V gene TRBV7-9, with D possibly being TRBD1 (6 bases). This CDR3 comprises 17 residues. V lost 5 bases and J lost 4, with 23 bases in between. Germline V gene lookup returns CDR1 SEHNR and CDR2 FQNEAQ (reference sequence). The CDR3 DNA sequence: TGTGCCAGCAGCCCCCACCAGGGGCGTCTCCGCGGCACTGAAGCTTTCTTT. This sequence encodes CASSPHQGRLRGTEAFF.

The chain recombines TRBV30 with TRBJ1-1; 9 positions match TRBD1. Germline CDR1 is GTSNPN and CDR2 is SVGIG (reference sequence). The CDR3 is 14 residues long. The ends lost 5 bases at V and 5 bases at J; junction bases unmatched: 9. CDR3 bases: TGTGCCTGGGGGGGGGACAGGGTGAGTACTGAAGCTTTCTTT. Translation: CAWGGDRVSTEAFF.

The rearrangement joins TRBV18 to TRBJ2-3, with D tentatively TRBD2 (5 bases). From germline, CDR1 is KGHSH and CDR2 LQKENI. Between the trimmed V and J ends, which lost 3 bases and 1 base, there was a span of 11 bases. This CDR3 contains 15 residues. Here the CDR3 reads CASSPLSGGTDTQYF. In DNA, the CDR3 is TGTGCCAGCTCACCCCTGAGCGGCGGCACAGATACGCAGTATTTT.

The rearrangement uses TRBV19 and TRBJ2-7; the match to TRBD2 covers 7 bases. CDR3 length: 15 amino acids. CDR1 and CDR2 (germline): LNHDA, SQIVND (reference sequence). The V segment lost 3 bases and the J segment 6 bases; nucleotides outside the gene matches: 11. CDR3 loop: CASSIGTTSVLEQYF. The CDR3 DNA reads as TGTGCCAGTAGTATCGGGACTACTTCGGTCCTCGAGCAGTACTTC.

V is TRBV15 and J is TRBJ1-5; D uncertain. The CDR3 is 14 residues long. Trimming shortened V by 0 bases and J by 6 bases, and 9 bases separated the two germline ends. Germline CDR1 and CDR2: LNHNV and YYDKDF (reference sequence). The CDR3 sequence is CATSRDRSGQPQHF. Written as DNA, the CDR3 is TGTGCCACCAGCAGAGATCGGTCGGGTCAGCCCCAGCATTTT.

The genes are TRBV7-3 and TRBJ1-1, with 9 positions matching TRBD1. V lost 4 bases to trimming and J lost 2 bases; unmatched junction nucleotides: 2. Germline CDR1 SGHTA, CDR2 FQGTGA. The CDR3 is 14 amino acids. The CDR3 nucleotides read TGTGCCAGCAGCTGGACAGGGGACAACACTGAAGCTTTCTTT. Amino acids: CASSWTGDNTEAFF.

V gene TRBV28 combines with J gene TRBJ2-5; the D gene is possibly TRBD2 (5 bases). Germline CDR1 and CDR2: MDHEN and SYDVKM. This CDR3 is 14 amino acids long. The V end lost 4 bases, the J end lost 5 bases, and 14 bases lay between the germline ends. The CDR3 DNA reads TGTGCCAGCAGTTCAATAAAGGACTGGGAGACCCAGTACTTC. Translated: CASSSIKDWETQYF. The entire variable domain, with the rest obtained from reference TRBV28 and TRBJ2-5, is as follows: DVKVTQSSRYLVKRTGEKVFLECVQDMDHENMFWYRQDPGLGLRLIYFSYDVKMKEKGDIPEGYSVSREKKERFSLILESASTNQTSMYLCASSSIKDWETQYFGPGTRLLVL.

CDR3 loop: CASSPGTGANYGYTF. The CDR3 DNA reads TGCGCCAGCAGCCCCGGGACAGGAGCTAACTATGGCTACACCTTC. The chain uses TRBV5-1 and TRBJ1-2; TRBD1 matches 8 bases. V was clipped by 4 bases and J by 0 bases; unmatched bases: 5. The CDR3 spans 15 residues. Germline V gene data show CDR1 as SGHRS and CDR2 as YFSETQ.

The J gene is TRBJ1-3, the V gene TRBV28, with D unclear. The CDR3 covers 14 residues. Trimming removed 2 bases from V and 2 bases from J, with 7 bases in between. The germline CDR1 and CDR2 sequences are MDHEN and SYDVKM. Here the CDR3 DNA reads TGTGCCAGCAGTTTAGTAGGAACTGGAAACACCATATATTTT. Amino acids: CASSLVGTGNTIYF. The variable domain in full, with the rest retrieved from reference TRBV28 and TRBJ1-3, is DVKVTQSSRYLVKRTGEKVFLECVQDMDHENMFWYRQDPGLGLRLIYFSYDVKMKEKGDIPEGYSVSREKKERFSLILESASTNQTSMYLCASSLVGTGNTIYFGEGSWLTVV.

In regard to this clone: Other nucleotide sequences from this sample produce the same CDR3. The chain employs TRBV7-2 and TRBJ2-3; 11 bases are shared with TRBD2. The CDR3 is 16 residues long. J lost 2 bases, V lost 5 bases, and 6 bases had no gene match. Germline CDR1 SGHTA, CDR2 FQGNSA. The CDR3 coding sequence is TGTGCCAGCAGCCCTGGGACTAGCGGATACACAGATACGCAGTATTTT. Its translation is CASSPGTSGYTDTQYF.

This sequence joins TRBV6-5 and TRBJ1-1; possibly TRBD1 for D (5 bases). The V gene's germline CDR1 is MNHEY and CDR2 SVGAGI. V was cut by 5 bases and J by 0 bases, with 13 bases left in between. The CDR3 consists of 15 residues. CDR3 in amino acids: CASSPYRRMNTEAFF. CDR3 bases: TGTGCCAGCAGTCCCTACAGGAGGATGAACACTGAAGCTTTCTTT.

CDR3 sequence: CASSTTTSGPIRGNEQFF. In DNA, the CDR3 is TGTGCCAGCAGTACCACCACTAGCGGGCCCATCCGAGGCAATGAGCAGTTCTTC. The V gene is TRBV28, the J gene TRBJ2-1; the match to TRBD2 covers 9 bases. With 5 bases clipped from V and 6 bases from J, the junction kept 17 bases outside the gene matches. Germline loops: CDR1 MDHEN, CDR2 SYDVKM. The CDR3 covers 18 residues.

This clone occurred once. This chain connects TRBV14 to TRBJ2-2; no clear D gene. This CDR3 spans 14 amino acids. CDR1 and CDR2 from the germline V gene are SGHDN and FVKESK. V gave up 2 bases and J gave up 5 bases, with 9 bases separating them. This CDR3 reads CASSQLSHTGELFF. CDR3 bases: TGTGCCAGCAGCCAACTTAGTCATACCGGGGAGCTGTTTTTT.

This clone was found once. V usage is TRBV18 and J usage is TRBJ1-3, with D possibly TRBD1 on 6 matching bases. This CDR3 contains 17 residues. Germline CDR1 and CDR2: KGHSH and LQKENI. V was cut by 2 bases and J by 0 bases, with 14 bases left in between. CDR3 bases: TGTGCCAGCTCACCATTCTCGACAGGTGACTCTGGAAACACCATATATTTT. Translation: CASSPFSTGDSGNTIYF. Filled out from reference TRBV18 and TRBJ1-3, the complete variable domain reads NAGVMQNPRHLVRRRGQEARLRCSPMKGHSHVYWYRQLPEEGLKFMVYLQKENIIDESGMPKERFSAEFPKEGPSILRIQQVVRGDSAAYFCASSPFSTGDSGNTIYFGEGSWLTVV.

This clone was seen once. This CDR3 is also generated by other DNA sequences in the sample. The chain uses TRBV14 and TRBJ2-6; D not certain. Germline V gene data show CDR1 as SGHDN and CDR2 as FVKESK. CDR3 length equals 14 residues. Trimming left V 4 bases short and J 1 base short, with 5 bases between. The CDR3 region is CASSPSSGANVLTF. CDR3 coding DNA: TGTGCCAGCAGCCCGAGTTCTGGGGCCAACGTCCTGACTTTC.

The rearrangement uses TRBV6-1 and TRBJ2-1; tentatively, D is TRBD1 (5 bases). V was pared by 3 bases and J by 3 bases, with 15 bases between. Per germline, CDR1 MNHNS and CDR2 SASEGT. The CDR3 sequence is 16 residues long. The CDR3 region has the DNA TGTGCCAGCAGTGACAACAGGAGCCCCCTCTACAATGAGCAGTTCTTC. Its protein product is CASSDNRSPLYNEQFF.